Sequencing of this T cell receptor (beta chain) was carried out in a study of T cells in Graves' hyperthyroidism and ophthalmopathy. Study-wide results and caveats: The model foresaw ophthalmopathy a median around 6 months prior to onset. Most thyroid clonotypes expanded above 0.001 appeared in blood too.

As for this clonotype: As yet, its antigen is unknown.

Using RNA transcripts as the source, TCR beta CDR3 regions were amplified. The TCR CDR3 was amplified in a first-round RT-PCR using the HTBI primer set. TCRdb used MiXCR to reprocess the multiplex PCR reads, holding one entry per CDR3 protein. This sample yields 250,000 to 350,000 distinct CDR3 sequences, of which approximately 17% are seen a single time; around 35% belongs to the top ten. Diagnostic assessment was based on clinical symptoms, serum thyroxine and TRAb, thyroid ultrasound and orbital computed tomography. The authors took PBMCs from roughly 9.3 ml fresh peripheral blood. CDR3 length equals 16 residues. Germline loops: CDR1 MGHRA, CDR2 YSYEKL. V was pared by 2 bases and J by 0 bases, with 6 bases of the junction left unmatched.

The chain couples TRBV4-1 to TRBJ1-2; 7 bases agree with TRBD1. The TCR originated in a man younger than 45 with Graves' hyperthyroidism. Sequencing was done on a sample of blood. In DNA, the CDR3 is TGCGCCAGCAGCCAACTCGGGCAGGGGGCTAACTATGGCTACACCTTC. Translation gives CASSQLGQGANYGYTF.